The TCR beta chain under discussion was sequenced for a study of Tregs in tolerant kidney transplant recipients. Study results and caveats: Few patients were studied, so findings need validation in larger groups.

The assay was immunoSEQ multiplex PCR, and TCRdb's table has in-frame clones only and misses some. The data contain 68,000 or so clones, roughly 84% of them singletons. Turning to this clone: What it binds is not known.

CDR1 and CDR2 from the germline V gene are MNHNS and SASEGT. The CDR3 is made up of 14 amino acids. Losses at the gene ends were 5 bases for V and 2 bases for J; bases not matched to a gene: 4. Sequencing was done on a sample of CD4+ T cells from blood. This sequence joins TRBV6-1 and TRBJ2-7; 9 bases fit TRBD1. The origin of this receptor is a human donor in good health. This chain's CDR3 is CASSLRTGAYEQYF. The CDR3 DNA sequence: TGTGCCAGCAGTCTCCGGACAGGGGCCTACGAGCAGTACTTC.